The sequence of this T cell receptor beta chain was determined in a study of T cell responses to AZD1222 COVID-19 vaccine. General observations from the study: Mapped onto spike, vaccine-associated CD4 TCRs spanned it and were dominant at 160-218 and 743-854. There were repertoire samples only from the period after the peak T cell response.

On this clone: The target antigen is unknown.

Clones were read by immunoSEQ multiplex PCR, and TCRdb kept only the in-frame ones, dropping some. Of about 94,000 clones listed, about 88% are singletons. The CDR3 length is 15 residues. Germline trimming cut 5 bases from V and 6 bases from J; bases unmatched to any gene: 11. The germline CDR1 and CDR2 sequences are LNHDA and SQIVND (reference sequence). The source was peripheral blood, collected on day 0 of AZD1222 vaccination. This chain joins TRBV19 and TRBJ2-7; 9 bases are a match to TRBD1. This clonotype was obtained from an adult in good health. This CDR3 is CASSGTGTGRGEQYF. The CDR3 region has the DNA TGTGCCAGTAGTGGAACCGGGACAGGGAGAGGCGAGCAGTACTTC.